The present T cell receptor (beta chain) was sequenced within a study of cytomegalovirus exposure and HLA in healthy donors. CDR1 MNHEY and CDR2 SMNVEV come from the germline V gene (reference sequence). This CDR3 has 17 residues. V shed 6 bases, J shed 6 bases, and the junction held 11 bases outside the gene matches. Regarding this clone: Its specificity is not known.

Study conclusions and caveats: Investigators reported approximately 170 TCR beta chains as tied to cytomegalovirus. Several top significant clusters appeared, in a later analysis, to be linked to common viral pathogens. No immune exposure information besides CMV serostatus was available.

All the people who gave samples were healthy bone marrow donors. The PCR made use of 60 Vbeta and 13 Jbeta primers. Sequencing was performed with immunoSEQ multiplex PCR; in TCRdb, only in-frame clones are kept and a portion is missing. The sample has 70,000 or so clones, roughly 88% seen once. Sequenced input: PBMCs. The chain carries TRBV27 and TRBJ2-3; 14 nucleotides line up with TRBD2. The receptor was isolated from a woman in her twenties or thirties in good health and CMV-seronegative. The CDR3: CASSPGLAGEGFDTQYF. As DNA, the CDR3 is TGTGCCAGCAGCCCGGGACTAGCGGGAGAGGGTTTTGATACGCAGTATTTT.